These T cell receptor beta chains were read from a single sample in a study of shared clonotypes between healthy human individuals. Sequenced by immunoSEQ multiplex PCR; TCRdb stores in-frame clones only, minus some. Of some 240,000 clones in the sample, 65% to 70% were seen once. The sample consisted of memory CD4+ T cells sorted from blood. The receptors shown here come from a man aged 25-45 years in good health. Each CDR3 is given with its conserved first and last residue. The D gene is left open where the match is weak. Size is stated for part of the rows, as once, few or many counts, or as a class when the clone is expanded.

d_gene	abundance	j_gene	v_gene	CDR3aa	CDR3nt
TRBD1	-	TRBJ2-1	TRBV7-2	CASSSPGQDYNEQFF	TGTGCCAGCAGCTCCCCGGGACAGGATTACAATGAGCAGTTCTTC
-	-	TRBJ2-3	TRBV6-4	CASSDWGRSDTQYF	TGTGCCAGCAGTGACTGGGGGAGGTCAGATACGCAGTATTTT
-	-	TRBJ2-2	TRBV10-2	CASLPGPTNTGELFF	TGCGCCAGCCTTCCGGGACCGACGAACACCGGGGAGCTGTTTTTT
-	-	TRBJ1-2	TRBV28	CASTLGINNYGYTF	TGTGCCAGCACCCTCGGGATTAATAACTATGGCTACACCTTC
TRBD1	once	TRBJ1-2	TRBV5-8	CASSLTGVANYGYTF	TGTGCCAGCAGCCTAACAGGGGTCGCGAATTATGGCTACACCTTC
-	-	TRBJ2-4	TRBV5-1	CASSLVEVGIFLQYF	TGCGCCAGCAGCTTGGTTGAAGTAGGGATTTTTCTTCAGTACTTC
-	-	TRBJ2-5	TRBV27	CASSKRSPSETQYF	TGTGCCAGCAGTAAAAGATCCCCCTCAGAGACCCAGTACTTC
TRBD2	few	TRBJ2-1	TRBV5-1	CASSGLAGVDEQFF	TGCGCCAGCAGCGGGCTAGCGGGAGTTGATGAGCAGTTCTTC
TRBD2	-	TRBJ2-7	TRBV5-1	CASSKGLAGEQYF	TGCGCCAGCAGCAAGGGACTAGCGGGAGAGCAGTACTTC
-	few	TRBJ2-1	TRBV7-8	CASSLVFVGSSYNEQFF	TGTGCCAGCAGCTTAGTCTTTGTCGGGAGCTCCTACAATGAGCAGTTCTTC
TRBD1	-	TRBJ1-2	TRBV5-4	CASSLAPGGDHGYTF	TGTGCCAGCAGCTTGGCCCCAGGGGGCGACCATGGCTACACCTTC
-	-	TRBJ1-5	TRBV10-3	CAISEFGSNQPQHF	TGTGCCATCAGTGAGTTCGGTAGCAATCAGCCCCAGCATTTT
TRBD1	-	TRBJ2-4	TRBV5-6	CASSPGQGGDIQYF	TGTGCCAGCAGCCCGGGACAGGGAGGGGACATTCAGTACTTC
TRBD2	once	TRBJ2-2	TRBV5-4	CASSLGGRAAGELFF	TGTGCCAGCAGCTTGGGGGGGAGGGCCGCCGGGGAGCTGTTTTTT
-	-	TRBJ2-2	TRBV10-1	CASSVVNTGELFF	TGCGCCAGCAGTGTGGTGAACACCGGGGAGCTGTTTTTT
-	few	TRBJ2-5	TRBV7-6	CASSLYQPTGGETQYF	TGTGCCAGCAGCTTATATCAACCGACGGGCGGGGAGACCCAGTACTTC
TRBD1	-	TRBJ1-2	TRBV28	CASSFRDRGGWNGYTF	TGTGCCAGCAGTTTCCGGGACAGGGGTGGTTGGAATGGCTACACCTTC
TRBD2	-	TRBJ2-3	TRBV5-1	CASSRDGTSGSSDTQYF	TGCGCCAGCAGCCGCGATGGGACTAGCGGGAGTTCAGATACGCAGTATTTT
-	-	TRBJ2-7	TRBV21-1	CASTPTGQPYSSYEQYF	TGTGCCAGCACTCCGACAGGGCAACCATACTCCTCCTACGAGCAGTACTTC
-	-	TRBJ1-5	TRBV5-1	CARCRQNQPQHF	TGCGCCAGATGTAGGCAGAATCAGCCCCAGCATTTT
-	-	TRBJ2-5	TRBV7-9	CASSLASGTGQETQYF	TGTGCCAGCAGCTTAGCATCCGGAACAGGCCAAGAGACCCAGTACTTC
TRBD1	-	TRBJ2-7	TRBV6-1	CASSETSGTVFF	TGTGCCAGCAGTGAAACCTCCGGGACAGTCTTTTTC
-	-	TRBJ2-5	TRBV7-6	CASSQGRGTQETQYF	TGTGCCAGCAGCCAAGGGAGGGGGACCCAAGAGACCCAGTACTTC
TRBD1	-	TRBJ1-5	TRBV4-2	CASSQTGQDNQPQHF	TGTGCCAGCAGCCAGACGGGACAGGACAATCAGCCCCAGCATTTT
-	-	TRBJ2-7	TRBV27	CASSLVGASLSYEQYF	TGTGCCAGCAGTTTGGTTGGGGCGTCCCTCTCCTACGAGCAGTACTTC
TRBD1	-	TRBJ2-1	TRBV5-1	CASSVGQGTLNEQFF	TGCGCCAGCAGCGTGGGACAGGGTACCCTCAATGAGCAGTTCTTC
-	-	TRBJ1-1	TRBV2	CASSVQGNTEAFF	TGTGCCAGCAGTGTACAGGGTAACACTGAAGCTTTCTTT
-	-	TRBJ1-2	TRBV2	CASSEASGVLYGYTF	TGTGCCAGCAGTGAAGCGAGTGGGGTGCTCTATGGCTACACCTTC
-	-	TRBJ1-5	TRBV21-1	CASSNELQGFKKQPQHF	TGTGCCAGCAGCAACGAATTACAGGGTTTTAAAAAACAGCCCCAGCATTTT
-	few	TRBJ2-7	TRBV30	CAWSPTWDEQYF	TGTGCCTGGAGTCCGACCTGGGACGAGCAGTACTTC
-	-	TRBJ1-2	TRBV10-2	CASRVDRNYGYTF	TGCGCTAGCAGGGTTGACCGCAACTATGGCTACACCTTC
-	-	TRBJ2-1	TRBV7-2	CASSLDSTSYNEQFF	TGTGCCAGCAGCTTAGACTCGACCTCCTACAATGAGCAGTTCTTC
-	-	TRBJ1-1	TRBV14	CASSQVINTEAFF	TGTGCCAGCAGCCAAGTAATAAACACTGAAGCTTTCTTT
-	-	TRBJ2-5	TRBV25-1	CASSLRTGGQETQYF	TGTGCCAGCAGTCTTCGGACAGGAGGGCAAGAGACCCAGTACTTC
-	-	TRBJ2-7	TRBV14	CASSLGGPYEQYF	TGTGCCAGCTCACTCGGAGGCCCCTACGAGCAGTACTTC
-	few	TRBJ1-5	TRBV18	CASSPQGGGGNQPQHF	TGTGCCAGCTCACCACAGGGAGGGGGGGGCAATCAGCCCCAGCATTTT
-	-	TRBJ2-2	TRBV11-2	CASSLGGAGLLTGELFF	TGTGCCAGCAGCTTAGGGGGGGCGGGACTTCTCACCGGGGAGCTGTTTTTT
TRBD1	-	TRBJ2-2	TRBV11-2	CASSRSGGTGELFF	TGTGCCAGCAGCCGTTCAGGGGGCACCGGGGAGCTGTTTTTT
TRBD1	-	TRBJ1-5	TRBV25-1	CASSGSGTGYTGNQPQHF	TGTGCCAGCAGTGGATCCGGGACAGGGTATACAGGCAATCAGCCCCAGCATTTT
TRBD1	-	TRBJ2-3	TRBV2	CASSATGQGSDTQYF	TGTGCCAGCAGTGCTACCGGACAGGGTTCAGATACGCAGTATTTT
TRBD1	few	TRBJ2-3	TRBV7-2	CASSLAGGGFTDTQYF	TGTGCCAGCAGCTTAGCAGGGGGCGGTTTCACAGATACGCAGTATTTT
-	-	TRBJ1-1	TRBV9	CASSVAAGGNTEAFF	TGTGCCAGCAGCGTAGCGGCAGGAGGGAACACTGAAGCTTTCTTT
-	-	TRBJ2-6	TRBV5-8	CASSLVQVSGANVLTF	TGTGCCAGCAGCTTGGTCCAGGTCTCTGGGGCCAACGTCCTGACTTTC
-	-	TRBJ2-1	TRBV10-2	CASSETPARGRGYNEQFF	TGCGCCAGCAGTGAGACTCCAGCCAGGGGCAGGGGCTACAATGAGCAGTTCTTC
TRBD1	-	TRBJ2-4	TRBV6-1	CASSEVPGGAKNIQYF	TGTGCCAGCAGTGAAGTCCCAGGGGGAGCCAAAAACATTCAGTACTTC
-	-	TRBJ1-5	TRBV28	CASSLALAGRQPQHF	TGTGCCAGCAGTTTAGCTTTGGCTGGTCGTCAGCCCCAGCATTTT
-	-	TRBJ2-1	TRBV5-1	CASSSETPYNEQFF	TGCGCCAGCAGCAGCGAGACTCCCTACAATGAGCAGTTCTTC
TRBD1	-	TRBJ2-7	TRBV6-6	CASSAPGQLLEQYF	TGTGCCAGCAGTGCTCCGGGACAGCTACTTGAGCAGTACTTC